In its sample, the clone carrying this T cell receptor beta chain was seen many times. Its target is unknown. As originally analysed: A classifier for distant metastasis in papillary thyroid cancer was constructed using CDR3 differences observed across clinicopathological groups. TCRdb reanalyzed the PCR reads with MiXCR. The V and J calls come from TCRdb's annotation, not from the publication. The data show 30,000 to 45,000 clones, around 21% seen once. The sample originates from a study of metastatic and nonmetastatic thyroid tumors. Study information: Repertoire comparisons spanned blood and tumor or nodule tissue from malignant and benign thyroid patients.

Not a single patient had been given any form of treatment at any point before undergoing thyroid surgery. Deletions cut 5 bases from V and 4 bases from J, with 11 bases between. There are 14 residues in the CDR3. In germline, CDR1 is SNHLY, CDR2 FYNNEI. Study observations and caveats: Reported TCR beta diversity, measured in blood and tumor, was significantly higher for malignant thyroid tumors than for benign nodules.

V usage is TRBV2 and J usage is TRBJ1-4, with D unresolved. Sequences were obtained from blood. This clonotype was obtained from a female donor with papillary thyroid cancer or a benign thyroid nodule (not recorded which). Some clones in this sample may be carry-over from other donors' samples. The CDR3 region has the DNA TGTGCCAGCAGTTTGGCCGAGGGTAATGAAAAACTGTTTTTT. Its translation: CASSLAEGNEKLFF.